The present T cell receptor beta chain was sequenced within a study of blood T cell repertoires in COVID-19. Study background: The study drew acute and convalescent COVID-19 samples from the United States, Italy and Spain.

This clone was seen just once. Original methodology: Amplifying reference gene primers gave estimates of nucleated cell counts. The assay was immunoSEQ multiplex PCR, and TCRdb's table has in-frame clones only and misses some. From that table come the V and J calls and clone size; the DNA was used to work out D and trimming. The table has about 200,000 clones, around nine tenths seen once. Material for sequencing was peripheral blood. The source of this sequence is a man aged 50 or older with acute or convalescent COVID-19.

CDR3 in amino acids: CAWSETGVGEAFF. The DNA for the CDR3 is TGTGCCTGGAGTGAAACAGGGGTTGGTGAAGCTTTCTTT. The rearrangement uses TRBV30 and TRBJ1-1; 7 bases fit TRBD1. The CDR3 is 13 residues long. Trimming cost V 1 base and J 7 bases; bases outside gene matches: 6. Germline CDR1 GTSNPN, CDR2 SVGIG (reference sequence).